The rows below give T cell receptor beta chains drawn from one sample of a study of T cells in Graves' hyperthyroidism and ophthalmopathy. TCRdb independently ran MiXCR on the multiplex PCR reads; one entry per CDR3 protein. The sample carries under 400,000 distinct CDR3 sequences, around a quarter recorded once. The sample taken for sequencing was blood. These receptors all come from a man over 45 with Graves' hyperthyroidism. Both conserved end residues are part of each CDR3. D genes are given only for firm matches. Clone sizes are given selectively: once, few, many, or a class where the clone is expanded.

TRBD1,TRBJ2-5,TRBV12-3/TRBV12-4,NA,CAGSYGQGVQETQYF,TGTGCCGGCAGTTACGGACAGGGGGTCCAAGAGACCCAGTACTTC
NA,TRBJ2-1,TRBV11-2,many,CASSSQSAGPNEQFF,TGTGCCAGCAGCTCCCAATCCGCCGGGCCAAATGAGCAGTTCTTC
NA,TRBJ1-4,TRBV7-9,NA,CASSPGSEKLFF,TGTGCCAGCAGCCCGGGATCTGAAAAACTGTTTTTT
NA,TRBJ1-3,TRBV28,NA,CASTFRGGNTIYF,TGTGCCAGCACGTTCAGGGGAGGAAACACCATATATTTT
NA,TRBJ2-7,TRBV27,NA,CASSLSASGVNEQYF,TGTGCCAGCAGTTTATCGGCCTCGGGAGTAAACGAGCAGTACTTC
NA,TRBJ2-5,TRBV6-1,few,CASSSGGTREQYF,TGTGCCAGCAGTTCCGGGGGAACAAGAGAGCAGTACTTC
TRBD2,TRBJ2-1,TRBV10-1,NA,CASSAGASGRDEQFF,TGCGCCAGCAGTGCCGGGGCTAGCGGGAGGGATGAGCAGTTCTTC
NA,TRBJ1-1,TRBV5-1,NA,CASSSSTANTEAFF,TGCGCCAGCAGCTCGTCGACAGCGAACACTGAAGCTTTCTTT
NA,TRBJ2-1,TRBV18,many,CASLGGSDEQFF,TGTGCCAGCTTAGGGGGGAGTGATGAGCAGTTCTTC
TRBD2,TRBJ2-3,TRBV20-1,many,CSAQALAGGPRDTQYF,TGCAGTGCTCAGGCCCTAGCGGGAGGGCCGAGGGATACGCAGTATTTT
TRBD2,TRBJ2-1,TRBV6-1,many,CASSFLAGGIYNEQFF,TGTGCCAGCAGTTTTCTAGCGGGAGGGATCTACAATGAGCAGTTCTTC
TRBD1,TRBJ2-7,TRBV19,few,CASSIDRVQYEQYF,TGTGCCAGTAGTATTGACAGGGTTCAATACGAGCAGTACTTC
NA,TRBJ1-4,TRBV7-9,NA,CASSLLLNEKLFF,TGTGCCAGCAGCTTACTACTAAATGAAAAACTGTTTTTT
TRBD1,TRBJ2-2,TRBV9,NA,CASSVDRGTGGNTGELFF,TGTGCCAGCAGCGTAGACAGAGGGACAGGGGGGAACACCGGGGAGCTGTTTTTT
NA,TRBJ2-7,TRBV18,few,CASSTSSSYEQYF,TGTGCCAGCTCTACGAGTAGCTCCTACGAGCAGTACTTC
TRBD2,TRBJ2-1,TRBV20-1,NA,CSARDQGPGSPTGGRAAYNEQFF,TGCAGTGCTAGAGATCAAGGGCCGGGGTCGCCTACGGGCGGGAGGGCCGCCTACAATGAGCAGTTCTTC
NA,TRBJ1-2,TRBV6-1,few,CASSEGAYYGYTF,TGTGCCAGCAGTGAGGGGGCTTACTATGGCTACACCTTC
TRBD1,TRBJ2-7,TRBV12-3/TRBV12-4,NA,CASGDRGLYEQYF,TGTGCCAGCGGGGACAGGGGGCTATACGAGCAGTACTTC
NA,TRBJ2-5,TRBV27,few,CASSLSVGVETQYF,TGTGCCAGCAGTTTATCCGTGGGGGTCGAGACCCAGTACTTC
NA,TRBJ1-1,TRBV2,few,CASSGGLRQMGTEAFF,TGTGCCAGCAGTGGAGGGCTCCGCCAAATGGGCACTGAAGCTTTCTTT
NA,TRBJ2-3,TRBV6-1,few,CASSDELSSADTQYF,TGTGCCAGCAGTGACGAGCTTTCATCGGCGGATACGCAGTATTTT
TRBD2,TRBJ2-1,TRBV2,many,CASSQIAGGSYNEQFF,TGTGCCAGCAGTCAAATAGCGGGAGGGTCCTACAATGAGCAGTTCTTC
TRBD1,TRBJ1-2,TRBV12-3/TRBV12-4,NA,CASSSDRFSYAF,TGTGCCAGCAGTTCGGACAGGTTCAGTTACGCCTTC
NA,TRBJ1-3,TRBV20-1,NA,CSARVFPDSGNTIYF,TGCAGTGCTAGAGTGTTCCCAGACTCTGGAAACACCATATATTTT
NA,TRBJ2-1,TRBV28,NA,CASSPDESSYNEQFF,TGTGCCAGCAGCCCGGACGAAAGCTCCTACAATGAGCAGTTCTTC
TRBD1,TRBJ2-5,TRBV18,few,CASSLGTAPQTQYF,TGTGCCAGCTCACTCGGGACAGCCCCTCAGACCCAGTACTTC